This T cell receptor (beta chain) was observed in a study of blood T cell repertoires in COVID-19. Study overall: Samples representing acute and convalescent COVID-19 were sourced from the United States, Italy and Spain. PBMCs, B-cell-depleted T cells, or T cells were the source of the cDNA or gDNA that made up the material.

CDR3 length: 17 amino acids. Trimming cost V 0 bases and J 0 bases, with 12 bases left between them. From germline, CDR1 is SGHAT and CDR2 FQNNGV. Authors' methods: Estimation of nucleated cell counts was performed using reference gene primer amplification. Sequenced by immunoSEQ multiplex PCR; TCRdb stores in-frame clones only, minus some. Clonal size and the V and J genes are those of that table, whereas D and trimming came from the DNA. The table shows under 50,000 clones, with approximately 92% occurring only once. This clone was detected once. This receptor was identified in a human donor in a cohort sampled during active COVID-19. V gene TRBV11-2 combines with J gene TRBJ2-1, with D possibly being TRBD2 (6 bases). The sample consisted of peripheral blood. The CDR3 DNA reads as TGTGCCAGCAGCTTAGAGCGGGATGGCCGCTCCTACAATGAGCAGTTCTTC. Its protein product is CASSLERDGRSYNEQFF.